These 15 T cell receptor beta chains came from one sample sequenced in a study of blood T cell repertoires in COVID-19. Method: immunoSEQ multiplex PCR; TCRdb's copy keeps in-frame clones and lacks some. The sample lists 250,000 or so clones; over 80% were seen once. Specimen: peripheral blood. These receptors all stem from a woman in her forties who had recovered from COVID-19.

The chain links TRBV5-6 to TRBJ2-7; tentatively, D is TRBD1 (6 bases). The CDR3 extends over 13 amino acids. The germline V gene has CDR1 SGHDT and CDR2 YYEEEE. Trimming removed 2 bases at V and 5 bases at J, with 11 bases between. For the CDR3, the DNA is TGTGCCAGCAGCTTCGTACAGGGTCACGAGCAGTACTTC. Translating gives CASSFVQGHEQYF.

The chain combines TRBV28 with TRBJ1-5; no clear D. Per germline, CDR1 MDHEN and CDR2 SYDVKM. V gave up 4 bases and J gave up 1 base, with 11 bases separating them. CDR3 length: 15 residues. The CDR3 bases are TGTGCCAGCAGTTCCTGGCAGCGGAGCAATCAGCCCCAGCATTTT. It specifies CASSSWQRSNQPQHF.

The chain is built from TRBV19 and TRBJ1-1; no clear D gene. This CDR3 region has 15 residues. Germline V CDR1 and CDR2: LNHDA, SQIVND (reference sequence). V gave up 2 bases and J gave up 1 base, with 11 bases separating them. CDR3: CASSITWAANTEAFF. The CDR3 DNA reads TGTGCCAGTAGTATAACCTGGGCAGCGAACACTGAAGCTTTCTTT.

The V and J genes are TRBV20-1 and TRBJ1-1; a possible D gene is TRBD1 (6 bases). V lost 1 base and J lost 11, with 11 bases in between. The CDR3 runs to 11 residues. The germline V gene has CDR1 DFQATT and CDR2 SNEGSKA (reference sequence). CDR3 sequence (DNA): TGCAGTGCTAGAGGCGGCGGGGGCGCTTTCTTT. Protein: CSARGGGGAFF.

The V call is TRBV7-2, the J call TRBJ1-2; a weak D match, TRBD1 (5 bases). The CDR3 extends over 13 amino acids. CDR1 and CDR2 from the germline V gene are SGHTA and FQGNSA. The ends were cut back, 5 bases at V and 5 bases at J, with 12 bases in the middle. The CDR3 DNA follows: TGTGCCAGCAGCCCCTGGGGGGGTTATGGCTACACCTTC. Its translation is CASSPWGGYGYTF.

This sequence joins TRBV5-4 and TRBJ2-2; 8 bases are shared with TRBD2. The germline CDR1 and CDR2 sequences are SGHNT and YYREEE (reference sequence). The ends lost 3 bases at V and 6 bases at J; junction bases unmatched: 10. The length of the CDR3 is 16 residues. The CDR3 nucleotides are TGTGCCAGCAGCTATGCCGGGACTAGGTCCTCCGGGGAGCTGTTTTTT. It codes for CASSYAGTRSSGELFF.

The V and J genes are TRBV14 and TRBJ1-1; D is perhaps TRBD1 (5 bases). This CDR3 contains 13 residues. Trimming took off 6 bases at V and 4 bases at J, with 12 bases between the two ends. The germline CDR1 and CDR2 sequences are SGHDN and FVKESK. For the CDR3, the DNA is TGTGCCAGCAGGGGCTGGGGGGGCACTGAAGCTTTCTTT. Translation gives CASRGWGGTEAFF.

This clone was counted only a few times. This chain links TRBV4-2 with TRBJ1-1; D ambiguous. Trimming pared 1 base from V and 0 bases from J, leaving 9 bases between. The CDR3 has 15 amino acids. Germline V CDR1 and CDR2: LGHNA, YNFKEQ. Here the CDR3 reads CASSQASSLNTEAFF. In DNA, the CDR3 is TGTGCCAGCAGCCAAGCGAGTTCCTTGAACACTGAAGCTTTCTTT.

The genes are TRBV6-4 and TRBJ2-3, with 10 nucleotides matching TRBD2. CDR3 length: 16 residues. CDR1 MRHNA and CDR2 SNTAGT come from the germline V gene. V was pared by 0 bases and J by 7 bases, with 7 bases of the junction left unmatched. The CDR3 region is CASSDSMSGGANTQYF. The CDR3, as DNA: TGTGCCAGCAGTGACTCGATGAGCGGGGGGGCGAATACGCAGTATTTT.

This clone was seen a single time. The chain employs TRBV24-1 and TRBJ2-7; 7 bases map to TRBD1. V lost 4 bases to trimming and J lost 9 bases; unmatched junction nucleotides: 14. This CDR3 comprises 15 residues. Germline values: CDR1 KGHDR, CDR2 SFDVKD. In DNA form, the CDR3 reads TGTGCCACCAGTGACGGAGGACAGGAGATGGCGGGGCAGTACTTC. Its translation: CATSDGGQEMAGQYF.

This chain connects TRBV5-1 to TRBJ1-1; the D gene is possibly TRBD1 (5 bases). The germline CDR1 and CDR2 sequences are SGHRS and YFSETQ. Trimming removed 1 base at V and 0 bases at J, with 10 bases between. The CDR3 has 15 residues. The CDR3 region is CASSLMDIVNTEAFF. The CDR3 bases are TGCGCCAGCAGCTTGATGGACATAGTGAACACTGAAGCTTTCTTT.

The gene calls are TRBV20-1 and TRBJ1-4; D ambiguous. Germline CDR1 reads DFQATT; CDR2 reads SNEGSKA (reference sequence). Between the trimmed V and J ends, which lost 3 bases and 8 bases, there was a span of 13 bases. This CDR3 has 13 amino acids. The chain's CDR3 is CSASKRTGEKLFF. The CDR3 bases are TGCAGTGCTAGTAAGAGGACGGGGGAAAAACTGTTTTTT.

This clone was found once. The rearrangement uses TRBV9 and TRBJ2-1; 8 bases line up with TRBD1. Trimming removed 5 bases from V and 10 bases from J; junction bases left unmatched: 5. The CDR3 is made up of 12 amino acids. The germline CDR1 and CDR2 sequences are SGDLS and YYNGEE. Written as DNA, the CDR3 is TGTGCCAGCAGTGAACAGGGGGTAGAGCAGTTCTTC. It specifies CASSEQGVEQFF.

The chain is built from TRBV7-6 and TRBJ1-4; 8 bases agree with TRBD1. The germline V gene has CDR1 SGHVS and CDR2 FNYEAQ. This CDR3 is 16 amino acids long. After removal of 3 bases from V and 8 bases from J, the junction contained 11 bases not matched to a gene. Here the CDR3 DNA reads TGTGCCAGCAGCTTGGGGCAGGGGGCTCGTCAGGAAAAACTGTTTTTT. This sequence encodes CASSLGQGARQEKLFF.

The rearrangement joins TRBV28 to TRBJ1-5; tentative D call: TRBD1 (5 bases). Trimming removed 7 bases from V and 7 bases from J, with 11 bases in between. Germline CDR1 MDHEN, CDR2 SYDVKM. This CDR3 comprises 12 residues. The CDR3 DNA follows: TGTGCCAGCATTGGGGGGAACCAGCCCCAGCATTTT. It specifies CASIGGNQPQHF.